This TCR beta chain was sequenced in a study of T cells after yellow fever vaccination (dated by TCRdb to the late 2010s). About the investigation overall: Libraries from fractions with low cell numbers were prepared with the SMART-Seq v4 Ultra Low Input RNA kit. Two healthy male donors, one aged 18 to 30 and one aged 30 to 40 years, made up the cohort. Blood samples were taken at several timepoints before and after primary and secondary immunization, and bulk PBMC replicates and cell subsets were isolated. To follow T-cell clones before and after both primary and booster YFV17D yellow fever vaccination, bulk TCR alpha and beta repertoires underwent longitudinal sequencing.

In this sample, this clonotype turned up many times. The antigen this receptor binds is unknown. No clone much larger than this one lies a single base away; base qualities are absent. TCR cDNA was made using 5'RACE template switching, a step that added a universal primer site and unique molecular identifiers. Priming of cDNA synthesis was performed from both the TCR alpha and TCR beta constant segments. Two PCR steps were used to amplify libraries, with sample barcodes and sequencing adapters being added in the second step. Sequencing of the libraries was done on either Illumina HiSeq 2500 (2x100 bp) or NovaSeq (2x150 bp). The authors' pipeline ran thus. MIGEC was used to demultiplex reads and collapse the reads into UMI consensus sequences, and MiXCR was used for V(D)J alignment. Using edgeR on replicate PBMC samples, clonotypes were called vaccine-responding if FDR was below 0.01 and the log2 fold change was above 5 up to day 15. Each bulk clonotype was labeled CD4 or CD8 based on which sequenced repertoire, CD4 or CD8, contained the clonotype at higher abundance. TCRdb cleaned the public reads at Q25 with fastp, built clones with MiXCR and kept in-frame beta chains. Each CDR3 protein appears once, grouped with its most common genes and DNA. The V and J calls and clone size are TCRdb's, not the authors'. The sample contains over 130,000 distinct CDR3 sequences, 7.7% of them found a single time. The ten largest clones take up roughly 0.73% of the sample.

The sample's treatment or condition label is to be understood as: live attenuated yellow fever vaccine strain. PBMCs were isolated from peripheral blood using a standard Ficoll-Paque protocol. Dynabeads CD4 and CD8 positive selection kits were used to isolate the CD4 and CD8 T-cell fractions. RNA was extracted with TriZol from bulk PBMCs, CD4 and CD8 fractions, and dextramer-positive and dextramer-negative fractions. V is reduced by 0 bases and J by 7 bases, leaving a spacing of 13 bases between them. Including the terminal cysteine and phenylalanine, the CDR3 comprises 15 residues. Only the CDR3 DNA is retained, 45 bases long and in frame from the first base. Based on the germline V gene, the CDR1 and CDR2 sequences are SGHRS and YFSETQ. Study-level results and caveats: Because the study included only two donors, the extent to which the findings can be generalized is limited. FACS-sorted repertoires could contain abundant contaminating clonotypes from the bulk population, so computational filtering was required. The secondary T-cell response was found to be weaker but faster than the primary response, with a peak reached on day 5 rather than on day 15. After the booster, most of the clones that had expanded following primary vaccination were detected again (just under 97% of CD4 and around 88% of CD8), which suggests that memory was broadly maintained. A small fraction of clonotypes showed up in both the CD4 and CD8 compartments, probably as a result of convergent recombination.

Sequences were derived from CD4+ T cells sorted from PBMCs, sampled 5 days after the yellow fever booster vaccination. This TCR was recovered from a man under 40 who received the YFV17D yellow fever vaccine. Recombination linked TRBV5-1 to TRBJ1-4, with the D gene not confidently named. The CDR3 is CASSLDGQESEKLFF. The nucleotide sequence reads TGCGCCAGCAGCTTGGATGGGCAGGAAAGTGAAAAACTGTTTTTT.